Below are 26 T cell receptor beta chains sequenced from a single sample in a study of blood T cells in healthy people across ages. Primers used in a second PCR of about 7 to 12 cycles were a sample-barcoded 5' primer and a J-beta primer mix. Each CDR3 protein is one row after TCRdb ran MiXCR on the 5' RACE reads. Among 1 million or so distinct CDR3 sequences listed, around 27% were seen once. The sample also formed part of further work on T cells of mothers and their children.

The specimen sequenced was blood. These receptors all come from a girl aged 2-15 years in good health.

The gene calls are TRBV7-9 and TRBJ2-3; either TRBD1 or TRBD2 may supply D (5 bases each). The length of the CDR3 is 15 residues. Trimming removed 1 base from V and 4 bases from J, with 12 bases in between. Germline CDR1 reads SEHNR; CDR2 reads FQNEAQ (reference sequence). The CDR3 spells CASSLGYQGADTQYF. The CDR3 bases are TGTGCCAGCAGCTTAGGATACCAGGGAGCAGATACGCAGTATTTT.

CDR3 nucleotide sequence: TGTGCCAGCAGTTTGCAACCCTCCTACGAGCAGTACTTC. Translation gives CASSLQPSYEQYF. The chain carries TRBV12-3 or TRBV12-4 and TRBJ2-7; D gene unclear. This CDR3 has 13 residues. Trimming left V 3 bases short and J 0 bases short, with 6 bases between.

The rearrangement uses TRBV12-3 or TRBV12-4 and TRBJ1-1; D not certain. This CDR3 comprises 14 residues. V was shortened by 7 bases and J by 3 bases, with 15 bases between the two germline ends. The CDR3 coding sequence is TGTGCCAGCAAGAATCTGGATGCGGACACTGAAGCTTTCTTT. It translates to CASKNLDADTEAFF.

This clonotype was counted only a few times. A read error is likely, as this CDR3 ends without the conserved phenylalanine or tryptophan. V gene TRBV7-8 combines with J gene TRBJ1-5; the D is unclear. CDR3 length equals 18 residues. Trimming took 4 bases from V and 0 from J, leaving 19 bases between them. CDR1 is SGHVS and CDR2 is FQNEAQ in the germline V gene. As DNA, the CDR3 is TGTGCCAGCAGCTCCTTCGGTAGCCCCACCTATAGCAATCAGCCCCAGCATCTT. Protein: CASSSFGSPTYSNQPQHL.

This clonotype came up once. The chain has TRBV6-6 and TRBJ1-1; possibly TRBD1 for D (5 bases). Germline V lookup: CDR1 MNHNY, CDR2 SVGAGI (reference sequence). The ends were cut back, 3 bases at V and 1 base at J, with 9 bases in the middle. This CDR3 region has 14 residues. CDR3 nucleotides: TGTGCCAGCAGTTATGGGGGAACGAACACTGAAGCTTTCTTT. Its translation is CASSYGGTNTEAFF.

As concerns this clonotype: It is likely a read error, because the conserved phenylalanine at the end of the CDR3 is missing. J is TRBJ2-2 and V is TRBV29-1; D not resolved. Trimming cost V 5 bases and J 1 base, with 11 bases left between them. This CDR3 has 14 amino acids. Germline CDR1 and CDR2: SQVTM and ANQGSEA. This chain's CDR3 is CSVLAKMNTGELFL. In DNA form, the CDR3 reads TGCAGCGTTCTTGCAAAGATGAACACCGGGGAGCTGTTTTTA.

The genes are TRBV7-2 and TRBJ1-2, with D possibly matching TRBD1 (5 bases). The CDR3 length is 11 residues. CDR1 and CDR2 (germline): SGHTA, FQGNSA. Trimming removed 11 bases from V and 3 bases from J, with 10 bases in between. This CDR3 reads CAGGTYYGYTF. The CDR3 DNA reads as TGTGCCGGCGGGACTTACTATGGCTACACCTTC.

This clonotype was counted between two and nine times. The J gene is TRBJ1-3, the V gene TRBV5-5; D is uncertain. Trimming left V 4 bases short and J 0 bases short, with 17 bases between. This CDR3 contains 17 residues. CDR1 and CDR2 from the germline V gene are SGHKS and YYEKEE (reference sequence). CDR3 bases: TGTGCCAGCAGCCCTCTACCGGACGTATTCTCTGGAAACACCATATATTTT. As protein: CASSPLPDVFSGNTIYF. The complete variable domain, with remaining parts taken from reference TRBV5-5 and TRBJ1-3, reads DAGVTQSPTHLIKTRGQQVTLRCSPISGHKSVSWYQQVLGQGPQFIFQYYEKEERGRGNFPDRFSARQFPNYSSELNVNALLLGDSALYLCASSPLPDVFSGNTIYFGEGSWLTVV.

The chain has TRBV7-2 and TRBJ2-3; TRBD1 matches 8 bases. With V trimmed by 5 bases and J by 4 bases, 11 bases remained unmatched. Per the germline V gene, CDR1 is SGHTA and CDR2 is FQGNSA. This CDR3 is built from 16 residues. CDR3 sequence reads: CASSQIQGARADTQYF. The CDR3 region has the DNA TGTGCCAGCAGCCAGATTCAGGGGGCGCGGGCAGATACGCAGTATTTT.

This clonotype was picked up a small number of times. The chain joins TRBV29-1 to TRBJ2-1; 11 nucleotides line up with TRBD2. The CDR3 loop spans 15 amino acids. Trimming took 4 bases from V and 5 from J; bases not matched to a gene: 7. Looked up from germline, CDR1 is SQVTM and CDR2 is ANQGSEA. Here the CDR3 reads CSVGPRLAGNNEQFF. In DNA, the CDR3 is TGCAGCGTTGGACCGAGACTAGCGGGGAACAATGAGCAGTTCTTC.

The CDR3 nucleotides read TGCAGCGTTGGTCGACAGGCCAACTCCTACAATGAGCAGTTCTTC. It codes for CSVGRQANSYNEQFF. V usage is TRBV29-1 and J usage is TRBJ2-1; TRBD1 might be the D (6 bases). The CDR3 consists of 15 residues. Germline V gene data show CDR1 as SQVTM and CDR2 as ANQGSEA. Between the trimmed V and J ends, which lost 4 bases and 0 bases, there was a span of 13 bases.

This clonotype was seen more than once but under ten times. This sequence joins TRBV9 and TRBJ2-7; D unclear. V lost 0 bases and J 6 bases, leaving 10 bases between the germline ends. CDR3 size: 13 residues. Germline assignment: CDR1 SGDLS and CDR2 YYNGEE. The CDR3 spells CASSVDDSGEQYF. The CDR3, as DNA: TGTGCCAGCAGCGTAGATGATAGTGGCGAGCAGTACTTC.

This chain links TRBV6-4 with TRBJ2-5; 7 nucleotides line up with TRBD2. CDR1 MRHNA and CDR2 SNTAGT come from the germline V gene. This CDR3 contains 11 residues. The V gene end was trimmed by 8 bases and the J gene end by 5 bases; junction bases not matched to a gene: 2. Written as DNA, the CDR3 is TGTGCCAGCTGCGGGGGTGAGACCCAGTACTTC. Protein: CASCGGETQYF.

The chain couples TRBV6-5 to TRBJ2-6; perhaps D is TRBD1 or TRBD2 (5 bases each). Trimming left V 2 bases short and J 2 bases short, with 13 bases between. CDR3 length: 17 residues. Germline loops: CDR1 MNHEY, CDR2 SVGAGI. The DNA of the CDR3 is TGTGCCAGCAGTTACGGGGCGGGCTTGGCTGGGGCCAACGTCCTGACTTTC. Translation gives CASSYGAGLAGANVLTF.

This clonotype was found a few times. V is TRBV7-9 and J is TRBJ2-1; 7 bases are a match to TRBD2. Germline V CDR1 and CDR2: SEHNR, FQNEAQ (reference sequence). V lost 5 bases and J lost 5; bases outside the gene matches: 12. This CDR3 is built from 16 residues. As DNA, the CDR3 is TGTGCCAGCAGCCTATGGACTGGCGGGACTAACAATGAGCAGTTCTTC. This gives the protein CASSLWTGGTNNEQFF.

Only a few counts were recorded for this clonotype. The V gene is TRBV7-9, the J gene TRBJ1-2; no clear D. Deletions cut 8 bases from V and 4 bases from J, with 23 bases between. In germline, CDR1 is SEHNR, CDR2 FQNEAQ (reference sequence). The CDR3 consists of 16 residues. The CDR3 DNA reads TGTGCCAGCTTGGAGACCTTAGCGGGCCAACCCTATGGCTACACCTTC. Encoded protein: CASLETLAGQPYGYTF.

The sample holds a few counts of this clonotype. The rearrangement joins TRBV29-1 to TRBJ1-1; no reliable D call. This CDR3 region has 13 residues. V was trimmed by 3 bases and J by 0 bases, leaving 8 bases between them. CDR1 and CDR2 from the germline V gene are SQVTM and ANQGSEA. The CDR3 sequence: CSVDGVMNTEAFF. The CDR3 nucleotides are TGCAGCGTTGACGGTGTCATGAACACTGAAGCTTTCTTT.

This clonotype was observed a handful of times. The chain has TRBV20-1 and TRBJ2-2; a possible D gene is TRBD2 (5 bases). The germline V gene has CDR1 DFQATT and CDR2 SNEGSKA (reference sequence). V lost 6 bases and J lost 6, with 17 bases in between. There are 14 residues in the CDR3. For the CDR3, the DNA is TGCAGTGCCCTCCCACTACTAGACGCCGGGGAGCTGTTTTTT. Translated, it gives CSALPLLDAGELFF.

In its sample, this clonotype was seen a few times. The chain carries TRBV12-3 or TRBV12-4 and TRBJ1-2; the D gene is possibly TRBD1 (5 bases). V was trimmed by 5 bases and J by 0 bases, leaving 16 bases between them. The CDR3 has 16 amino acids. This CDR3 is CASSQANVTANYGYTF. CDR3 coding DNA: TGTGCCAGCAGTCAAGCTAACGTGACAGCTAACTATGGCTACACCTTC.

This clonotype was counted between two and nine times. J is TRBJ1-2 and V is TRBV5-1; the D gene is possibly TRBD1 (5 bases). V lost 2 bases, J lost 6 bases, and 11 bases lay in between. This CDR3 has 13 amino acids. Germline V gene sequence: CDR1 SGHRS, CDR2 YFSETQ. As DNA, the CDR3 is TGCGCCAGCAGCTTCGAGGGGTTGGATGGCTACACCTTC. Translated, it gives CASSFEGLDGYTF. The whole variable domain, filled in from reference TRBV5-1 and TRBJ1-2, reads KAGVTQTPRYLIKTRGQQVTLSCSPISGHRSVSWYQQTPGQGLQFLFEYFSETQRNKGNFPGRFSGRQFSNSRSEMNVSTLELGDSALYLCASSFEGLDGYTFGSGTRLTVV.

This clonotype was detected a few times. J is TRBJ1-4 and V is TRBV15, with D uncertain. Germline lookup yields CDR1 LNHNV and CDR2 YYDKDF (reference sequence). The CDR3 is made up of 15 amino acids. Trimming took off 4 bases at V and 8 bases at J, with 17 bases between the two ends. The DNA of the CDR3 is TGTGCCACCAGCAAACCGGGAGGCAGTCGCGAAAAACTGTTTTTT. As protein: CATSKPGGSREKLFF.

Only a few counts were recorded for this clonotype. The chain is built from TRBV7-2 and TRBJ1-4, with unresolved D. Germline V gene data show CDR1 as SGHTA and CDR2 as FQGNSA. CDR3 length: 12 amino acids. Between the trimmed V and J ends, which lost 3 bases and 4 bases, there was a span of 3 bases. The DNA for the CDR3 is TGTGCCAGCAGCTTGAATAATGAAAAACTGTTTTTT. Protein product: CASSLNNEKLFF.

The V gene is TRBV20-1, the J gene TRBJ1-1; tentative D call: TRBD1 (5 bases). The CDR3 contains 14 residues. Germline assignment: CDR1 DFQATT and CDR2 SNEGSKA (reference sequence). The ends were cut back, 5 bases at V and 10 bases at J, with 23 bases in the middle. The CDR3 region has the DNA TGCAGTGCTTACGCCGGGACCCAAGGCCGCGGAGCTTTCTTT. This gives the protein CSAYAGTQGRGAFF.

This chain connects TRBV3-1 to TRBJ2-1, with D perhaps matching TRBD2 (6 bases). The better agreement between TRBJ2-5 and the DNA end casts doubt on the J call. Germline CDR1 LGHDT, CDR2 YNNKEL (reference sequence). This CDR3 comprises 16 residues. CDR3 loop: CASSQEWSGGEETQYF. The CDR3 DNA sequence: TGTGCCAGCAGCCAAGAGTGGTCTGGAGGGGAGGAGACCCAGTACTTC.

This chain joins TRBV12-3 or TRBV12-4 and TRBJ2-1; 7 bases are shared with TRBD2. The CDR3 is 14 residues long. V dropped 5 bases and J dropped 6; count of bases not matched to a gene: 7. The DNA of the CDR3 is TGTGCCAGCAGTGGCGGACTAGTGGGCAATGAGCAGTTCTTC. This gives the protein CASSGGLVGNEQFF.

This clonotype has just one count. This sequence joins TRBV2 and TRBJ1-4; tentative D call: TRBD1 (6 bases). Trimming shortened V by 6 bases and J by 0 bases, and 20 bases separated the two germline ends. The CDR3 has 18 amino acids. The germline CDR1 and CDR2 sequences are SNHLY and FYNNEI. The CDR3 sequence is CASRVRRGTPSTNEKLFF. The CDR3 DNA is TGTGCCAGCAGGGTCCGCAGGGGCACTCCCTCAACTAATGAAAAACTGTTTTTT. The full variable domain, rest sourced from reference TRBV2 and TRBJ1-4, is EPEVTQTPSHQVTQMGQEVILRCVPISNHLYFYWYRQILGQKVEFLVSFYNNEISEKSEIFDDQFSVERPDGSNFTLKIRSTKLEDSAMYFCASRVRRGTPSTNEKLFFGSGTQLSVL.